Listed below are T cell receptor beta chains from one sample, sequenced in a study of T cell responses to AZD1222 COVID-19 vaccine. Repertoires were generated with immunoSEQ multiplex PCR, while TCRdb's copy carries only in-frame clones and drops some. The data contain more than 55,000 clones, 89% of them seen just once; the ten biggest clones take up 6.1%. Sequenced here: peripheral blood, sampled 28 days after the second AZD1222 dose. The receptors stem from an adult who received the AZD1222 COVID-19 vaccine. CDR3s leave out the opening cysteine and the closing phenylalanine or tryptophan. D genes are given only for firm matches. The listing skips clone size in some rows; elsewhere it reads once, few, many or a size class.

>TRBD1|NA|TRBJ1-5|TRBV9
ASSAETGVGQPQH
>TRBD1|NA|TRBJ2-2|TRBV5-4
ASSIPGQGAFTGELF
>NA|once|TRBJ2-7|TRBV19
ASSIGGFGEQY
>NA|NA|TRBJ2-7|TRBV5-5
ASSLAWMRSYEQY
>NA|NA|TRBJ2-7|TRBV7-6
ASSPHAQLAREQY
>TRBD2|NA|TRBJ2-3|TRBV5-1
ASSSGLAGGVGSTDTQY
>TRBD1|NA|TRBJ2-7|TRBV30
AWRRDSSYEQY
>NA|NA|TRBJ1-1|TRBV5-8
ASSFNRFTEAF
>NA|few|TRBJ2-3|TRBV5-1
ASRGWEGADTQY
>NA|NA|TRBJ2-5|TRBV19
ASSPGTTSTQY
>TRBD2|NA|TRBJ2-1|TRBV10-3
AITGTSSFAANEQF
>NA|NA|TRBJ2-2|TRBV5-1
ASSSGGVNTGELF
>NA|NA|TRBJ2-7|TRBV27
ASSSDYSEQY